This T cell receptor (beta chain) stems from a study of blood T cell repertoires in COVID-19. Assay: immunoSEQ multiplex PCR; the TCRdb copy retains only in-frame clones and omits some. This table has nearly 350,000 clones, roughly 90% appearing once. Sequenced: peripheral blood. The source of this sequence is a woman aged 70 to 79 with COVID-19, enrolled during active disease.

The DNA of the CDR3 is TGCGCCAGCAGCCTCCCAGTAAGGGGGCAGGCAGATACGCAGTATTTT. The encoded protein is CASSLPVRGQADTQYF. V is TRBV5-1 and J is TRBJ2-3, with TRBD1 matching over 7 bases. CDR1 SGHRS and CDR2 YFSETQ come from the germline V gene. The CDR3 is 16 amino acids. The ends lost 4 bases at V and 4 bases at J; junction bases unmatched: 12.